This T cell receptor beta chain was sequenced in a study of cytomegalovirus exposure and HLA in healthy donors. Findings and limits, study-wide: Per a prior analysis, the majority of TCR beta V segments were productive roughly 87% or roughly 30% of the time. V- and J-gene trimming in TCR beta was tied to a missense DCLRE1C variant by an analysis performed later.

PCR was performed using 60 Vbeta and 13 Jbeta primers. TCRdb's copy holds only in-frame clones and misses some; the assay was immunoSEQ multiplex PCR. The data hold about 52,000 clones, with about three quarters observed a single time. Germline CDR1 reads SGHTA; CDR2 reads FQGNSA. Trimming at V came to 5 bases and at J to 8 bases, leaving 8 bases not matched to a gene. This CDR3 has 16 amino acids. Concerning this clone itself: Its target is unknown.

The clonotype originates from a man between 18 and 29 years old in good health and CMV-seronegative. The sequenced sample was PBMCs. The chain is built from TRBV7-2 and TRBJ2-1, with 14 bases lining up with TRBD2. The DNA for the CDR3 is TGTGCCAGCAGCCGACAGGGACTAGCGGGAGCCGATGAGCAGTTCTTC. Amino acids: CASSRQGLAGADEQFF.